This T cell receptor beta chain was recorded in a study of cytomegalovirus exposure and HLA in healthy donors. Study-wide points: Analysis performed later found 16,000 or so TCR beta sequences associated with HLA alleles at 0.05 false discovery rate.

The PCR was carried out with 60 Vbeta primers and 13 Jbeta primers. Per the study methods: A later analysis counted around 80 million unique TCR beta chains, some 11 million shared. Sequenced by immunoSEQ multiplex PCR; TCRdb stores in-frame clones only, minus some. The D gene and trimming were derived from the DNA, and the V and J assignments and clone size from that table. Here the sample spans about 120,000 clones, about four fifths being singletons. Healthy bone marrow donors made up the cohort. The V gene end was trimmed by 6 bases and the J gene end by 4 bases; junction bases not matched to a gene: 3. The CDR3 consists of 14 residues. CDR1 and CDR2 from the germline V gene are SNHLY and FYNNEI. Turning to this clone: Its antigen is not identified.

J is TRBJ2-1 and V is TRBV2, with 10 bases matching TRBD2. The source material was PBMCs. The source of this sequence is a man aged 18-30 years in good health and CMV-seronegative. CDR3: CASSRGLAYNEQFF. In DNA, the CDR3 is TGTGCCAGCAGCCGGGGACTAGCGTACAATGAGCAGTTCTTC.